What follows are 22 T cell receptor beta chains derived from one specimen sequenced in a study of T cell clonality in common variable immunodeficiency. General study points: Fewer deletions and N-nucleotide insertions were reportedly seen in common variable immunodeficiency TCR beta sequences.

The antigens of these receptors remain unknown. The table came from immunoSEQ multiplex PCR; TCRdb's copy has only in-frame clones and leaves some out. The repertoire consists of 15,000 to 20,000 clones, none detected only once. The specimen was peripheral blood mononuclear cells. Receptors originate from a human donor with common variable immunodeficiency.

Only a few counts were recorded for this clone. The sequenced fragment ends 3 residues before the CDR3 boundary, so the rest is inferred from the germline J gene. The rearrangement uses TRBV6-1 and TRBJ1-1; D might be TRBD1 (6 bases). This CDR3 has 14 amino acids. The germline V and J ends were trimmed by 4 bases and 4 bases, with 13 bases remaining between them. The germline V gene has CDR1 MNHNS and CDR2 SASEGT. The CDR3 loop reads CASSAQGRVTEAFF. CDR3 bases read: TGTGCCAGCAGTGCCCAGGGGCGCGTCACTGAA.

To note about this clone: The observed sequence ends 3 residues before the CDR3 terminus, with the missing tail filled in from the germline J gene. V usage is TRBV19 and J usage is TRBJ2-1; 8 bases are shared with TRBD1. From germline, CDR1 is LNHDA and CDR2 SQIVND (reference sequence). This CDR3 has 14 residues. The trim removed 7 bases at V and 2 bases at J, leaving 4 bases unmatched. CDR3 region: CASNKQGAYNEQFF. The CDR3 DNA, read in part, is TGTGCCAGTAATAAACAGGGGGCCTACAATGAG. Full variable domain (missing parts from reference TRBV19 and TRBJ2-1): DGGITQSPKYLFRKEGQNVTLSCEQNLNHDAMYWYRQDPGQGLRLIYYSQIVNDFQKGDIAEGYSVSREKKESFPLTVTSAQKNPTAFYLCASNKQGAYNEQFFGPGTRLTVL.

This clone was detected many times. The sequenced part of the CDR3 DNA is TGTGCCAGCAGCTCCGGGGGTACG. As protein: CASSSGGT. The full-length CDR3 reads as CASSSGGTQYF. V usage is TRBV7-9 and J usage is TRBJ2-3, with D possibly being TRBD2 (6 bases). The CDR3 end falls 3 residues outside the read, so it is completed with the germline J gene. Germline V gene data show CDR1 as SEHNR and CDR2 as FQNEAQ (reference sequence). The CDR3 extends over 11 amino acids. V lost 4 bases, J lost 8 bases, and 7 bases lay in between.

This clone was detected ten times or more. The read halts 3 residues ahead of the CDR3 end, with the missing end drawn from the germline J gene. The chain carries TRBV7-9 and TRBJ2-1; 8 nucleotides match TRBD2. The CDR3 spans 15 residues. The junction had 7 bases not matched to a gene; V was cut back by 5 bases and J by 4 bases. CDR1 is SEHNR and CDR2 is FQNEAQ in the germline V gene (reference sequence). CDR3 residues: CASSPEREKYNEQFF. CDR3 DNA, as far as it was read: TGTGCCAGCAGCCCAGAGCGGGAGAAATACAATGAG.

This clone has ten or more counts. Read coverage stops 3 residues before the CDR3 terminus; the germline J gene supplies the remainder. The chain combines TRBV29-1 with TRBJ1-2; 10 bases match TRBD1. The CDR3 totals 14 residues. Germline CDR1 and CDR2: SQVTM and ANQGSEA. V trimming: 6 bases; J trimming: 4 bases; junction bases outside the gene matches: 8. CDR3 DNA, as far as it was read: TGCAGCGTCCCCAGACAGGGGGCAGCCTATGGC. The encoded protein is CSVPRQGAAYG. The whole CDR3 region reads CSVPRQGAAYGYTF.

This clone has a count of ten or more. The read terminates 3 residues ahead of where the CDR3 ends, so the germline J gene completes it. The V and J genes are TRBV19 and TRBJ1-5; 8 bases line up with TRBD1. Trimming removed 5 bases from V and 4 bases from J; junction bases left unmatched: 13. This CDR3 has 17 residues. Per germline, CDR1 LNHDA and CDR2 SQIVND (reference sequence). The CDR3 DNA, read in part, is TGTGCCAGTAGTTTACGACAGGGGACTTTCTTAAATCAGCCC. Translated: CASSLRQGTFLNQP. The entire CDR3 is CASSLRQGTFLNQPQHF.

This clone was found many times. The CDR3 end lies 3 residues beyond the end of the read and is filled in from the germline J gene. The chain recombines TRBV7-3 with TRBJ1-1; D not resolved. The CDR3 is 13 residues long. With 3 bases removed from V and 2 bases from J, the gap between germline ends came to 7 bases. Germline V gene sequence: CDR1 SGHTA, CDR2 FQGTGA. The part of the CDR3 DNA that was read is TGTGCCAGCAGCTTTCAGGATAACACTGAA. This codes for CASSFQDNTE. The complete CDR3 reads CASSFQDNTEAFF.

This clone was seen only a few times. The read ends 3 residues early relative to the CDR3; the germline J gene fills the gap. The J gene is TRBJ2-7, the V gene TRBV10-2; weak D call: TRBD2 (6 bases). This CDR3 spans 13 amino acids. V shed 0 bases and J shed 6 bases, with 9 bases lying between them. Germline V gives CDR1 WSHSY, CDR2 SAAADI. The sequenced part of the CDR3 DNA is TGCGCCAGCAGTGAGTCTTTGGGGGGCGAG. The encoded protein is CASSESLGGE. The entire CDR3 reads CASSESLGGEQYF.

This clone was observed many times. CDR3 sequence: CSARQGLETQYF. The covered CDR3 bases are TGCAGTGCCCGACAGGGACTCGAGACC. This chain links TRBV20-1 with TRBJ2-5, with D perhaps TRBD1 (7 bases). The DNA ends 3 residues before the CDR3 does, and the rest of the CDR3 is filled in from the germline J gene. This CDR3 is 12 amino acids long. Germline CDR1 is DFQATT and CDR2 is SNEGSKA (reference sequence). V was shortened by 6 bases and J by 5 bases, with 13 bases between the two germline ends.

In the case of this clone: Sequencing ends 3 residues short of the CDR3 end; the germline J gene provides the rest. V gene TRBV19 combines with J gene TRBJ1-5; 7 bases agree with TRBD1. This CDR3 comprises 16 residues. V dropped 4 bases and J dropped 3; count of bases not matched to a gene: 9. Per the germline V gene, CDR1 is LNHDA and CDR2 is SQIVND (reference sequence). CDR3 protein: CASSSGTERFNQPQHF. The CDR3 DNA, read in part, is TGTGCCAGTAGTAGCGGGACAGAGCGATTCAATCAGCCC.

Turning to this clone: The read ends 3 residues before the CDR3 terminus; that terminus is restored from the germline J gene. This chain uses TRBV2 with TRBJ2-2; a possible D gene is TRBD2 (5 bases). V gave up 6 bases and J gave up 7 bases, with 15 bases separating them. The CDR3 spans 14 residues. Germline loops: CDR1 SNHLY, CDR2 FYNNEI. The covered CDR3 bases are TGTGCCAGCAGCCAGAGGGCCGGTGGCGGGGAG. Protein sequence: CASSQRAGGGE. The full CDR3 protein is CASSQRAGGGELFF.

This clone has more than one count but fewer than ten. The read halts 3 residues ahead of the CDR3 end, with the missing end drawn from the germline J gene. The chain uses TRBV18 and TRBJ1-1; maybe TRBD1 (6 bases). The ends were cut back, 3 bases at V and 0 bases at J, with 8 bases in the middle. Germline V gene lookup returns CDR1 KGHSH and CDR2 LQKENI. This CDR3 region has 14 residues. The DNA read from the CDR3 is TGTGCCAGCTCACCGGACAGTTTGAACACTGAA. The encoded protein is CASSPDSLNTE. The whole CDR3 sequence is CASSPDSLNTEAFF.

In regard to this clone: Read coverage stops 3 residues before the CDR3 terminus; the germline J gene supplies the remainder. This sequence joins TRBV19 and TRBJ1-2; D perhaps matches TRBD1 (5 bases). V was clipped by 11 bases and J by 4 bases, with 11 bases between them. The V gene's germline CDR1 is LNHDA and CDR2 SQIVND (reference sequence). CDR3 length: 11 residues. CDR3 sequence reads: CALGGVYGYTF. CDR3 bases read: TGTGCCCTCGGGGGGGTCTATGGC.

A few counts support this clone. The read stops 3 residues short of the end of the CDR3; the missing end is completed from the germline J gene. The V gene is TRBV19, the J gene TRBJ1-5; 9 positions match TRBD1. J lost 5 bases, V lost 7 bases, and 18 bases had no gene match. The CDR3 consists of 18 residues. Germline CDR1 is LNHDA and CDR2 is SQIVND (reference sequence). CDR3 protein: CASIPTGQGMNYHQPQHF. The covered CDR3 bases are TGTGCCAGTATACCTACGGGACAGGGAATGAACTACCATCAGCCC.

There are many counts of this clone. The read terminates 3 residues ahead of where the CDR3 ends, so the germline J gene completes it. The gene calls are TRBV14 and TRBJ2-5; 9 nucleotides align to TRBD1. CDR1 is SGHDN, CDR2 FVKESK, per germline. V trimming: 4 bases; J trimming: 4 bases; junction bases outside the gene matches: 7. The CDR3 length is 15 residues. CDR3 DNA (partial): TGTGCCAGCAGCCGGGGCACGACAGGGGGAGAGACC. Encoded protein: CASSRGTTGGET. The CDR3 in its entirety is CASSRGTTGGETQYF.

This clone occurred many times. The observed sequence ends 3 residues before the CDR3 terminus, with the missing tail filled in from the germline J gene. The genes are TRBV18 and TRBJ1-2; TRBD1 agrees at 7 bases. With V trimmed by 0 bases and J by 4 bases, 8 bases remained unmatched. From germline, CDR1 is KGHSH and CDR2 LQKENI. This CDR3 comprises 16 residues. CDR3 protein: CASSPPFQGDFYGYTF. The CDR3 DNA, read in part, is TGTGCCAGCTCACCACCGTTCCAGGGGGACTTCTATGGC.

Notes on this clone: Read sequence stops 3 residues before the CDR3 end, and the germline J gene provides the missing end. This chain links TRBV6-2 or TRBV6-3 with TRBJ2-2; D gene unclear. The CDR3 spans 16 residues. Germline CDR1 reads MNHEY; CDR2 reads SVGEGT. Trimming cost V 2 bases and J 0 bases, with 10 bases left between them. CDR3 sequence: CASSYRSPTNTGELFF. CDR3 DNA, as far as it was read: TGTGCCAGCAGTTACCGGTCTCCTACGAACACCGGGGAG.

There are a few counts of this clone. The DNA ends 3 residues before the CDR3 does, and the rest of the CDR3 is filled in from the germline J gene. V and J are TRBV7-8 and TRBJ1-6; no firm D call. In germline, CDR1 is SGHVS, CDR2 FQNEAQ. V shed 1 base and J shed 7 bases, with 11 bases lying between them. CDR3 size: 15 residues. The CDR3 sequence: CASSLGRTGNSPLHF. Partial CDR3 DNA: TGTGCCAGCAGCTTAGGGAGGACGGGGAATTCACCC.

In its sample, this clone was seen many times. The read ends 3 residues early relative to the CDR3; the germline J gene fills the gap. The V call is TRBV6-2 or TRBV6-3, the J call TRBJ2-5; 9 bases are shared with TRBD2. The CDR3 loop spans 14 amino acids. Germline trimming cut 6 bases from V and 5 bases from J; bases unmatched to any gene: 7. Germline V gene sequence: CDR1 MNHEY, CDR2 SVGEGT. The CDR3 DNA, read in part, is TGTGCCAGCAGGTATAGCGGGGGAGTTGAGACC. Protein sequence: CASRYSGGVET. The CDR3 reads in full as CASRYSGGVETQYF.

This clone was detected many times. With the read ending 3 residues before the CDR3 end, the germline J gene is used to fill in that end. The genes are TRBV7-9 and TRBJ2-2; tentatively, D is TRBD1 (5 bases). The CDR3 covers 15 residues. CDR1 is SEHNR and CDR2 is FQNEAQ in the germline V gene (reference sequence). V lost 6 bases to trimming and J lost 2 bases, with 13 bases between them. Here the CDR3 reads CASRAARANTGELFF. CDR3 DNA, as far as it was read: TGTGCCAGCAGGGCCGCCAGGGCAAACACCGGGGAG.

This clone was picked up a small number of times. The read terminates 3 residues before the CDR3 end, so the remaining end is supplied by the germline J gene. The chain joins TRBV13 to TRBJ2-1, with a possible D match to TRBD2 (5 bases). V gave up 3 bases and J gave up 9 bases, with 15 bases separating them. Germline V CDR1 and CDR2: PRHDT, FYEKMQ (reference sequence). The CDR3 covers 14 residues. This CDR3 reads CASSFRELRGEQFF. Incomplete CDR3 DNA: TGTGCCAGCAGCTTCCGGGAACTACGGGGTGAG.

This clone was seen many times. Read data end 3 residues before the CDR3 end; the end is taken from the germline J gene. This chain connects TRBV6-2 or TRBV6-3 to TRBJ2-5; TRBD2 matches at 12 bases. The J segment lost 5 bases and the V segment lost 6 bases, leaving 4 bases of the junction unmatched. The V gene's germline CDR1 is MNHEY and CDR2 SVGEGT. The CDR3 extends over 14 amino acids. The CDR3: CASRASGRVETQYF. The DNA read from the CDR3 is TGTGCCAGCAGGGCTAGCGGGAGGGTGGAGACC.